This T cell receptor beta chain was obtained from a study of T cell changes during pregnancy in multiple sclerosis. Only in-frame clones appear in the TCRdb table, and some are missing; sequencing was by immunoSEQ multiplex PCR. This table holds under 60,000 clones, about 90% found once. Germline trimming cut 4 bases from V and 7 bases from J; bases unmatched to any gene: 10. The CDR3 has 16 residues. Germline CDR1 reads LNHDA; CDR2 reads SQIVND (reference sequence). The chain is built from TRBV19 and TRBJ1-6; 7 bases align to TRBD1. The sequence was collected from a female donor with multiple sclerosis, enrolled in a pregnancy study. Sequenced material: CD4+ T cells from peripheral blood mononuclear cells, taken after pregnancy. The DNA for the CDR3 is TGTGCCAGTAGTAGACAGGGTTCGACTCCCAATTCACCCCTCCACTTT. It is translated as CASSRQGSTPNSPLHF.